The present entry profiles one TCR beta chain with its context. The target of this receptor is not known. Within one base of it there is no much larger clone, and no base qualities were kept. This entry belongs to a study of shared T cell receptors in the human thymus (dated by TCRdb to the early 2020s). General notes on the study: The study examined how self-reactive, shared T-cell receptor alpha chains are generated in the human thymus.

Library generation was performed with the immunoSEQ multiplex PCR assay. The immuneACCESS repertoire file appears here via TCRdb, limited to in-frame rearrangements. These files lack a portion of the clones; in checked studies, under half of the deficit traces to unresolved V genes, and the cause of the others is not known. The sample records approximately 730,000 clones, approximately 83% of which are singletons. Around 0.0099% of the sample is held by the ten biggest clonotypes. CDR1 and CDR2, looked up from the germline V gene, are SGDLS and YYNGEE. V is pruned by 0 bases and J by 4 bases, leaving 9 bases of the junction without a gene match. Including the terminal cysteine and phenylalanine, the CDR3 comprises 17 residues. Of all the DNA, just the CDR3 is kept, 51 bases in frame from base 1. The same data also contributed to another study, on human thymus T cells. The second study's authors report: Immunologically healthy infants undergoing open corrective cardiac surgery for congenital heart defects in Finland were used as donors. The thymus tissue came from surgical resects taken out during corrective cardiac surgery. V and J gene segment usage appeared biased in both thymic and peripheral blood repertoires. The related research found that thymic TCR repertoires overlapped highly between unrelated individuals. The study described the TCR alpha and beta repertoires in under ten infant thymus samples and a few matching peripheral blood samples. The cohort included about 6 male and a couple of female infants, with donor ages spanning 7 to 244 days. After being mechanically released from the tissue, thymocytes were kept at -70 degrees C in pellets of about 8.5-32 million cells. A QIAsymphony instrument was used to extract genomic DNA from the frozen cell pellets. TCRB and TCRAD loci were amplified from a standardized quantity of quality-controlled genomic DNA using the immunoSEQ multiplex PCR assay. The amplicons covered the V(D)J region and were long enough to include the CDR3 and to identify the V and J genes. The commercial immunoSEQ service was used to sequence amplicons on an Illumina platform. Corrections for primer bias and sequencing errors followed previously described methods, while TCRAD and TCRB definitions were based on the IMGT database. Repertoires were analysed with immunoSEQ Analyzer 3.0 and VDJTools, covering basic statistics, V/J segment usage, diversity estimates, rarefaction and pairwise overlap. Diversity was estimated with Chao1, ChaoE, Efron-Thisted, Shannon and inverse Simpson indices, and also on datasets down-sampled to the smallest sample. Repertoire overlap used strict matching of CDR3 nucleotide sequence, V gene and J gene, with Jaccard-based multidimensional scaling clustering. On average, thymus samples gave 650,000 to 850,000 unique TCRB clonotypes, whereas blood samples gave about 84,000.

The sequence joins TRBV9 to TRBJ2-1, with 8 bases aligning to TRBD1. This TCR derives from a girl younger than two with a congenital heart defect. Donor details come from another sample of the same person, matched by shared clones. The sample consisted of thymocytes. The CDR3 sequence is CASSVGGGRQGYNEQFF. The DNA sequence follows: TGTGCCAGCAGCGTAGGAGGGGGGCGACAGGGGTACAATGAGCAGTTCTTC. Extended through the reference TRBV9 and TRBJ2-1 proteins, this CDR3 yields the full variable domain: DSGVTQTPKHLITATGQRVTLRCSPRSGDLSVYWYQQSLDQGLQFLIQYYNGEERAKGNILERFSAQQFPDLHSELNLSSLELGDSALYFCASSVGGGRQGYNEQFFGPGTRLTVL.